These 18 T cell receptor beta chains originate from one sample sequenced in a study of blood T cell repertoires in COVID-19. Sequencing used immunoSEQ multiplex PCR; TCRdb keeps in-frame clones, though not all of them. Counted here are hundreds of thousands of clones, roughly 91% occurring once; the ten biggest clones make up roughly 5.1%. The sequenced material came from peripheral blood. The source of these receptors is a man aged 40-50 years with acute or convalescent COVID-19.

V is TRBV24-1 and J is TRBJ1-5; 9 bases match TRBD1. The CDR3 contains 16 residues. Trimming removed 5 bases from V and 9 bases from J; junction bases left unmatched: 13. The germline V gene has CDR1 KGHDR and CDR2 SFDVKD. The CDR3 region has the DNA TGTGCCACCAGTGGTGGACAGGGGACTGCAATTGGGCCCCAGCATTTT. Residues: CATSGGQGTAIGPQHF.

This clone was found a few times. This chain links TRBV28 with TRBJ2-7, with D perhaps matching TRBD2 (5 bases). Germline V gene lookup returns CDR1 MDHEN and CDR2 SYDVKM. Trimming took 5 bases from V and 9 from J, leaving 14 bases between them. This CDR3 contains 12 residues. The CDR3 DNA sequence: TGTGCCAGCAGTCCCCCCTCACTAGGGCAGTACTTC. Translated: CASSPPSLGQYF.

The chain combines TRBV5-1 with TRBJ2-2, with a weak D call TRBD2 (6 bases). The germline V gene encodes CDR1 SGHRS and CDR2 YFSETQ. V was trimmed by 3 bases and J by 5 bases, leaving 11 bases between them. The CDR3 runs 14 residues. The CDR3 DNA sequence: TGCGCCAGCAGCTCCCTCGGGGGAACCGGGGAGCTGTTTTTT. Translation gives CASSSLGGTGELFF.

The CDR3 bases are TGTGCCAGCAGCACCGGGACTATTGATCCGGATGAGCAGTTCTTC. Amino acid sequence: CASSTGTIDPDEQFF. The rearrangement uses TRBV7-9 and TRBJ2-1; 7 nucleotides line up with TRBD2. With V trimmed by 5 bases and J by 8 bases, 12 bases remained unmatched. The length of the CDR3 is 15 residues. The germline CDR1 and CDR2 sequences are SEHNR and FQNEAQ (reference sequence).

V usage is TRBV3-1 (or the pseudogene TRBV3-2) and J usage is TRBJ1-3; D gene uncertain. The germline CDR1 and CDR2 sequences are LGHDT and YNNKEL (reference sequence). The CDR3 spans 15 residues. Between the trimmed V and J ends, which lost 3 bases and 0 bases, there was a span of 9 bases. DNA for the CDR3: TGTGCCAGCAGCCACACCGGGGTCTCTGGAAACACCATATATTTT. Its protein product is CASSHTGVSGNTIYF.

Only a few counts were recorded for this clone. The CDR3 coding sequence is TGTGCCAGCTCCCGCGAACAGAATAATGAAAAACTGTTTTTT. Protein sequence: CASSREQNNEKLFF. V is TRBV18 and J is TRBJ1-4; no firm D call. CDR1 is KGHSH and CDR2 is LQKENI in the germline V gene. The CDR3 extends over 14 amino acids. V lost 6 bases and J lost 4, with 12 bases in between.

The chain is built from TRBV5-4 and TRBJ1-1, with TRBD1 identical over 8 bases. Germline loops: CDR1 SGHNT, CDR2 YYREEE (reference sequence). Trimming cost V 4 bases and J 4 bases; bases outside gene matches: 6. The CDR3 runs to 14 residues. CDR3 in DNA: TGTGCCAGCAGCCGGACAGGGAGGTCCACTGAAGCTTTCTTT. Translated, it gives CASSRTGRSTEAFF. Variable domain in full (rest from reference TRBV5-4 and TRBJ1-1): ETGVTQSPTHLIKTRGQQVTLRCSSQSGHNTVSWYQQALGQGPQFIFQYYREEENGRGNFPPRFSGLQFPNYSSELNVNALELDDSALYLCASSRTGRSTEAFFGQGTRLTVV.

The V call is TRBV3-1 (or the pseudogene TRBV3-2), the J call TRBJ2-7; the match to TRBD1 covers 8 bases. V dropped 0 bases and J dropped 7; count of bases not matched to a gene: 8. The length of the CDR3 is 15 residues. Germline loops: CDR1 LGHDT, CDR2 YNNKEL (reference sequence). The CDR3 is CASSQDLQGALEQYF. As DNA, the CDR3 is TGTGCCAGCAGCCAAGATCTCCAGGGGGCCCTAGAGCAGTACTTC.

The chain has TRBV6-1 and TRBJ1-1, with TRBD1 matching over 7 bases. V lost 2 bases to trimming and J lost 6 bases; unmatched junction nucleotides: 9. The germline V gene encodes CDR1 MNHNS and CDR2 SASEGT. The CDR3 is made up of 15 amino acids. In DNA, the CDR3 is TGTGCCAGCAGTGAAAGGAGTAGGACAGGCGCTGAAGCTTTCTTT. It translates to CASSERSRTGAEAFF.

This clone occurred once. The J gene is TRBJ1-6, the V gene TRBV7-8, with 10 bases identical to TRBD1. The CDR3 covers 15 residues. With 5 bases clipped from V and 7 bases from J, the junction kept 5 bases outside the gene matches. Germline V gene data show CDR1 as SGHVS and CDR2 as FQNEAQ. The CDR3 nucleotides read TGTGCCAGCAGCGGGACAGGGGTGGGAAATTCACCCCTCCACTTT. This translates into CASSGTGVGNSPLHF.

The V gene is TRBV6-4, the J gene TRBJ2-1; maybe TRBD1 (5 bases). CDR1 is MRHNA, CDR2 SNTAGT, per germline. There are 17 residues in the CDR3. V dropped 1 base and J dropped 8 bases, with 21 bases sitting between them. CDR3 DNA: TGTGCCAGCAGTGACTTCACAGTACCTGTGGGGCTAGATGAGCAGTTCTTC. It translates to CASSDFTVPVGLDEQFF.

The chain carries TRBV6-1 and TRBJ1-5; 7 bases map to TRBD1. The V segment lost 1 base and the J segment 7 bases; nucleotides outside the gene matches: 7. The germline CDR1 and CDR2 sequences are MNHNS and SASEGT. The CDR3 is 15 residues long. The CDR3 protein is CASSEDRGRGQPQHF. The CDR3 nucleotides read TGTGCCAGCAGTGAAGACAGGGGAAGGGGACAGCCCCAGCATTTT.

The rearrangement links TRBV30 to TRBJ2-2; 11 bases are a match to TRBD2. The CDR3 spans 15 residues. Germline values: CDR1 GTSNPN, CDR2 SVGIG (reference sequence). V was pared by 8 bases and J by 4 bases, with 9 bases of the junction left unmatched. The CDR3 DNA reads TGTGCCGGTAGCGGGGGGGCCGGCAGCACCGGGGAGCTGTTTTTT. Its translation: CAGSGGAGSTGELFF. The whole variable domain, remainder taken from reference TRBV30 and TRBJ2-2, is SQTIHQWPATLVQPVGSPLSLECTVEGTSNPNLYWYRQAAGRGLQLLFYSVGIGQISSEVPQNLSASRPQDRQFILSSKKLLLSDSGFYLCAGSGGAGSTGELFFGEGSRLTVL.

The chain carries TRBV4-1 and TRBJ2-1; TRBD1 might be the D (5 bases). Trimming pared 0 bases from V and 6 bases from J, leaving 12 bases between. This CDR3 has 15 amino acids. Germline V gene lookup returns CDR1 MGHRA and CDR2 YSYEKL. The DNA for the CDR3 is TGCGCCAGCAGCCAAGATTCAAGCAGGGCCAATGAGCAGTTCTTC. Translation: CASSQDSSRANEQFF.

This CDR3 is CSPSGEMGGGYTF. Written as DNA, the CDR3 is TGCAGCCCCTCGGGGGAAATGGGGGGTGGCTACACCTTC. V usage is TRBV29-1 and J usage is TRBJ1-2, with D perhaps TRBD1 (5 bases). Trimming cost V 8 bases and J 7 bases, with 20 bases left between them. The CDR3 sequence is 13 residues long. The germline CDR1 and CDR2 sequences are SQVTM and ANQGSEA.

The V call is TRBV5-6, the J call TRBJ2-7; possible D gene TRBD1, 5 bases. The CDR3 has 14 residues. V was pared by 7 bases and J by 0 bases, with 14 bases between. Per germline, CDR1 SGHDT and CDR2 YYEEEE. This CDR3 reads CASHDSFSSYEQYF. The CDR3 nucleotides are TGTGCCAGCCACGACAGCTTCAGCTCCTACGAGCAGTACTTC.

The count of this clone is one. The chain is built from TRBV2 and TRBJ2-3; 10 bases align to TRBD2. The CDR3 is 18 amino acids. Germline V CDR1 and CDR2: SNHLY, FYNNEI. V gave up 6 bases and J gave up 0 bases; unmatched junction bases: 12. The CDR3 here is CASRPTSGVPESTDTQYF. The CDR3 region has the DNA TGTGCCAGCAGACCCACTAGCGGGGTCCCCGAGAGCACAGATACGCAGTATTTT.

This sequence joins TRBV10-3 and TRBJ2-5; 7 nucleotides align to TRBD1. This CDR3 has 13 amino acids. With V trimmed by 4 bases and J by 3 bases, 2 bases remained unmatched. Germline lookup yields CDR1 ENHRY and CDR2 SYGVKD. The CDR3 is CAISGDREETQYF. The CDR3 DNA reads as TGTGCCATCAGTGGGGACAGAGAAGAGACCCAGTACTTC.